These 21 T cell receptor beta chains were sequenced from one sample in a study of T cells after yellow fever vaccination. TCRdb reprocessed the 5' RACE reads via MiXCR and lists one record per CDR3 protein. Here the sample spans 200,000 to 300,000 distinct CDR3 sequences, about an eighth being singletons. The sequencing here drew on CD4+ T cells sorted from PBMCs, taken 45 days after the yellow fever booster vaccination. Receptor source: a man between 25 and 39 years old who received the YFV17D yellow fever vaccine.

In regard to this clonotype: Germline is not matched at one junction end, which may reflect a read error. J is TRBJ2-5 and V is TRBV7-7; D may be TRBD2 (6 bases). The CDR3 covers 15 residues. The germline V gene has CDR1 SSHAT and CDR2 FNYEAQ (reference sequence). The chain's CDR3 is CASSLVGGGPSTQYF. As DNA, the CDR3 is TGTGCTAGCAGCTTAGTCGGGGGAGGCCCCTCGACCCAGTACTTC.

The CDR3 here is CASSTILQGASGYTF. CDR3 bases: TGTGCCAGCAGCACAATCTTACAGGGGGCATCTGGCTACACCTTC. This chain links TRBV3-1 with TRBJ1-2; 9 positions match TRBD1. The CDR3 is 15 amino acids. From germline, CDR1 is LGHDT and CDR2 YNNKEL (reference sequence). J gave up 7 bases and V 5 bases, and 11 bases lay outside the gene matches.

The V gene is TRBV5-6, the J gene TRBJ1-1; D is ambiguous. The germline gives CDR1 SGHDT, CDR2 YYEEEE. Trimming took off 2 bases at V and 8 bases at J, with 10 bases between the two ends. CDR3 length: 12 residues. The DNA for the CDR3 is TGTGCCAGCAGCTTCATTGCTCGGGAAGCTTTCTTT. This codes for CASSFIAREAFF.

This clonotype occurred many times. The CDR3 loop is CSAGTGQGYNEQFF. The CDR3 DNA reads TGCAGTGCCGGAACGGGACAGGGATACAATGAGCAGTTCTTC. This sequence joins TRBV20-1 and TRBJ2-1; TRBD1 agrees at 9 bases. J was trimmed by 4 bases and V by 6 bases; bases with no gene match: 7. CDR3 size: 14 residues. Looked up from germline, CDR1 is DFQATT and CDR2 is SNEGSKA (reference sequence).

The chain links TRBV20-1 to TRBJ2-7; 7 bases agree with TRBD1. V shed 4 bases, J shed 2 bases, and the junction held 8 bases outside the gene matches. The CDR3 is 14 amino acids. CDR1 is DFQATT and CDR2 is SNEGSKA in the germline V gene (reference sequence). CDR3 sequence (DNA): TGCAGTGCTATTACGGGACAGAAAGCCTACGAGCAGTACTTC. Translation gives CSAITGQKAYEQYF.

V is TRBV6-1 and J is TRBJ2-1, with 8 bases aligning to TRBD2. The CDR3 runs 18 residues. Trimming cost V 5 bases and J 0 bases; bases outside gene matches: 12. The germline CDR1 and CDR2 sequences are MNHNS and SASEGT. CDR3 DNA: TGTGCCAGCAGTCCCGGGGGTAGCGGGGACGGCTCCTACAATGAGCAGTTCTTC. This encodes CASSPGGSGDGSYNEQFF.

The rearrangement uses TRBV20-1 and TRBJ2-7; tentative D call: TRBD1 (5 bases). V was pared by 0 bases and J by 7 bases, with 16 bases between. Germline lookup yields CDR1 DFQATT and CDR2 SNEGSKA (reference sequence). The CDR3 has 14 amino acids. This chain's CDR3 is CSARDPRVRGEQYF. In DNA form, the CDR3 reads TGCAGTGCTAGAGATCCGAGAGTTAGGGGAGAGCAGTACTTC.

CDR3 residues: CAISEDRAAQETQYF. CDR3 in DNA: TGTGCCATCAGTGAGGATCGGGCAGCTCAAGAGACCCAGTACTTC. The J gene is TRBJ2-5, the V gene TRBV10-3, with no clear D. CDR1 is ENHRY and CDR2 is SYGVKD in the germline V gene. V lost 2 bases, J lost 2 bases, and 12 bases lay in between. The CDR3 is 15 residues long.

This clonotype was detected ten times or more. V usage is TRBV20-1 and J usage is TRBJ2-5; a weak D match, TRBD1 (6 bases). Per the germline V gene, CDR1 is DFQATT and CDR2 is SNEGSKA (reference sequence). Trimming took 4 bases from V and 5 from J, leaving 14 bases between them. The CDR3 has 13 amino acids. CDR3 in amino acids: CSATLRGEETQYF. The DNA for the CDR3 is TGCAGTGCTACCCTCAGGGGTGAGGAGACCCAGTACTTC.

At least ten counts were recorded for this clonotype. CDR3 in amino acids: CASNSVDNQPQHF. The CDR3, as DNA: TGTGCCAGCAATTCGGTTGACAATCAGCCCCAGCATTTT. The chain combines TRBV6-2 or TRBV6-3 with TRBJ1-5; unclear D gene. The CDR3 loop spans 13 amino acids. Germline V gene lookup returns CDR1 MNHEY and CDR2 SVGEGT. V lost 7 bases to trimming and J lost 3 bases, with 10 bases between them.

V and J are TRBV6-1 and TRBJ2-1, with 7 positions matching TRBD2. The V gene's germline CDR1 is MNHNS and CDR2 SASEGT. The CDR3 length is 15 residues. The V gene end was trimmed by 5 bases and the J gene end by 5 bases; junction bases not matched to a gene: 9. The DNA of the CDR3 is TGTGCCAGCAGTCCAGCCCTAGCGGTTAACAATGAGCAGTTCTTC. It is translated as CASSPALAVNNEQFF.

This clonotype turned up a few times. The J gene is TRBJ2-3, the V gene TRBV18, with D perhaps TRBD2 (5 bases). The CDR3 is 13 amino acids. CDR1 and CDR2 from the germline V gene are KGHSH and LQKENI. Between the trimmed V and J ends, which lost 3 bases and 8 bases, there was a span of 12 bases. CDR3 in amino acids: CASSPDSSGTQYF. The CDR3 nucleotides read TGTGCCAGCTCACCGGATTCCAGCGGTACGCAGTATTTT.

A few counts support this clonotype. The V gene is TRBV13, the J gene TRBJ2-1; D gene uncertain. Looked up from germline, CDR1 is PRHDT and CDR2 is FYEKMQ (reference sequence). Trimming removed 1 base at V and 4 bases at J, with 8 bases between. CDR3 length: 14 amino acids. This CDR3 reads CASSLARPYNEQFF. In DNA, the CDR3 is TGTGCCAGCAGCTTAGCCCGACCTTACAATGAGCAGTTCTTC. The entire variable domain, with the rest obtained from reference TRBV13 and TRBJ2-1, is as follows: AAGVIQSPRHLIKEKRETATLKCYPIPRHDTVYWYQQGPGQDPQFLISFYEKMQSDKGSIPDRFSAQQFSDYHSELNMSSLELGDSALYFCASSLARPYNEQFFGPGTRLTVL.

Notes on this clonotype: Sequence at one end of the junction differs from germline and may be a read error. The chain recombines TRBV6-4 with TRBJ1-3; the match to TRBD1 covers 12 bases. Germline CDR1 and CDR2: MRHNA and SNTAGT. This CDR3 is 19 amino acids long. CDR3 amino acids: CACSGSGTGGGLIGNTIYF. The CDR3 DNA reads TGTGCCTGCAGTGGATCCGGGACAGGGGGCGGCTTGATTGGAAACACCATATATTTT.

This clonotype was detected only a few times. CDR3 bases: TGCAGTGCCCCCAGGGAAGTATACAATGAGCAGTTCTTC. As protein: CSAPREVYNEQFF. The chain joins TRBV20-1 to TRBJ2-1; D might be TRBD1 (5 bases). In germline, CDR1 is DFQATT, CDR2 SNEGSKA (reference sequence). This CDR3 has 13 residues. Trimming stripped 6 bases from V and 4 bases from J, with 13 bases between.

This clonotype has a handful of counts. The chain is built from TRBV12-5 and TRBJ2-3; D ambiguous. From germline, CDR1 is LGHNT and CDR2 FRNRAP. Trimming took 1 base from V and 2 from J, leaving 13 bases between them. This CDR3 is built from 16 residues. The CDR3 DNA follows: TGTGCTAGTGGTTTGGGAGTTGCAACGAACACAGATACGCAGTATTTT. It specifies CASGLGVATNTDTQYF.

The chain combines TRBV7-2 with TRBJ2-5; TRBD2 agrees at 9 bases. The CDR3 is 15 amino acids. Germline V gene data show CDR1 as SGHTA and CDR2 as FQGNSA. Trimming removed 6 bases from V and 4 bases from J; junction bases left unmatched: 9. In DNA form, the CDR3 reads TGTGCCAGCAGAGCGGGGGGCCTCGAGGGAGAGACCCAGTACTTC. Translation: CASRAGGLEGETQYF.

This clonotype came up a few times. This chain's CDR3 is CASSLTSGAQETQYF. CDR3 nucleotides: TGTGCCAGCAGTTTGACTAGCGGGGCCCAAGAGACCCAGTACTTC. V and J are TRBV5-4 and TRBJ2-5, with TRBD2 identical over 11 bases. Per germline, CDR1 SGHNT and CDR2 YYREEE (reference sequence). The V segment lost 5 bases and the J segment 1 base; nucleotides outside the gene matches: 4. CDR3 length: 15 amino acids. Full variable domain (missing parts from reference TRBV5-4 and TRBJ2-5): ETGVTQSPTHLIKTRGQQVTLRCSSQSGHNTVSWYQQALGQGPQFIFQYYREEENGRGNFPPRFSGLQFPNYSSELNVNALELDDSALYLCASSLTSGAQETQYFGPGTRLLVL.

This clonotype was found many times. J is TRBJ2-1 and V is TRBV6-2 or TRBV6-3, with TRBD2 identical over 9 bases. The CDR3 covers 15 residues. CDR1 is MNHEY, CDR2 SVGEGT, per germline. V was clipped by 2 bases and J by 9 bases; unmatched bases: 8. The CDR3 bases are TGTGCCAGCAGTTACGGCCAGCTTAGCGGGAGTGAGCAGTTCTTC. It translates to CASSYGQLSGSEQFF.

V gene TRBV4-3 combines with J gene TRBJ1-2; no clear D gene. The CDR3 totals 18 residues. V was pared by 4 bases and J by 2 bases, with 23 bases between. Germline CDR1 LGHNA, CDR2 YSLEER. The CDR3 sequence is CASSLDSRPDTLNYGYTF. In DNA, the CDR3 is TGCGCCAGCAGCCTTGACTCCCGGCCCGACACCCTGAACTATGGCTACACCTTC.

The chain is built from TRBV29-1 and TRBJ1-1; TRBD1 might be the D (6 bases). Deletions cut 7 bases from V and 5 bases from J, with 17 bases between. The length of the CDR3 is 13 residues. Germline V gene lookup returns CDR1 SQVTM and CDR2 ANQGSEA. The CDR3 reads CSGGLMAGTEAFF. The CDR3 DNA sequence: TGCAGCGGGGGGCTTATGGCCGGTACTGAAGCTTTCTTT.